The 30 T cell receptor beta chains below were found in one sample sequenced in a study of T cell changes during pregnancy in multiple sclerosis. The method was immunoSEQ multiplex PCR; TCRdb's version includes in-frame clones alone and lacks a portion of them. The sample has approximately 37,000 clones, roughly 88% seen once. Sample: CD8+ T cells from peripheral blood mononuclear cells, taken in the first trimester of pregnancy. The receptors derive from a female donor with multiple sclerosis, enrolled in a pregnancy study.

This chain joins TRBV5-6 and TRBJ2-4; TRBD1 might be the D (7 bases). CDR1 and CDR2 (germline): SGHDT, YYEEEE. Trimming took 4 bases from V and 6 from J, leaving 11 bases between them. This CDR3 has 13 amino acids. The CDR3 DNA reads TGTGCCAGCAGCGCGGGACAGCCAAACATTCAGTACTTC. Residues: CASSAGQPNIQYF.

The genes are TRBV7-9 and TRBJ1-2; D remains unclear. Trimming took 6 bases from V and 6 from J, leaving 20 bases between them. Germline V gene lookup returns CDR1 SEHNR and CDR2 FQNEAQ (reference sequence). The CDR3 consists of 15 residues. CDR3 nucleotide sequence: TGTGCCAGCAGTTCTATGGGCCCCCTTACCGATGGCTACACCTTC. This encodes CASSSMGPLTDGYTF.

The rearrangement joins TRBV7-8 to TRBJ2-2; no clear D. Trimming cost V 1 base and J 5 bases, with 17 bases left between them. Per the germline V gene, CDR1 is SGHVS and CDR2 is FQNEAQ. The CDR3 spans 17 residues. The CDR3 region has the DNA TGTGCCAGCAGCTTAGATATGTACTTTTGGTCGACCGGGGAGCTGTTTTTT. It encodes CASSLDMYFWSTGELFF.

The rearrangement joins TRBV9 to TRBJ2-5; 7 bases map to TRBD2. From germline, CDR1 is SGDLS and CDR2 YYNGEE. Germline trimming cut 3 bases from V and 1 base from J; bases unmatched to any gene: 6. The CDR3 length is 15 residues. Here the CDR3 DNA reads TGTGCCAGCAGCGAACTAGCGTCCCTCCAAGAGACCCAGTACTTC. Amino acids: CASSELASLQETQYF. The full variable domain, its missing parts supplied by reference TRBV9 and TRBJ2-5, is DSGVTQTPKHLITATGQRVTLRCSPRSGDLSVYWYQQSLDQGLQFLIQYYNGEERAKGNILERFSAQQFPDLHSELNLSSLELGDSALYFCASSELASLQETQYFGPGTRLLVL.

The chain joins TRBV2 to TRBJ1-1; TRBD1 might be the D (6 bases). Germline V lookup: CDR1 SNHLY, CDR2 FYNNEI. The V end lost 9 bases, the J end lost 7 bases, and 18 bases lay between the germline ends. The CDR3 runs 13 residues. This chain's CDR3 is CASVTGWSDEAFF. Written as DNA, the CDR3 is TGTGCCAGTGTAACAGGGTGGAGTGATGAAGCTTTCTTT.

The chain links TRBV5-8 to TRBJ2-7; TRBD1 agrees at 11 bases. The germline V gene encodes CDR1 SGHTS and CDR2 YDEGEE. With V trimmed by 5 bases and J by 3 bases, 7 bases remained unmatched. The CDR3 totals 15 residues. The CDR3 DNA reads TGTGCCAGCAGATCACCGGGACAGGGGGACTACGAGCAGTACTTC. This codes for CASRSPGQGDYEQYF.

This chain links TRBV7-2 with TRBJ1-2; 8 bases match TRBD1. V dropped 0 bases and J dropped 7; count of bases not matched to a gene: 28. The germline gives CDR1 SGHTA, CDR2 FQGNSA. The CDR3 spans 22 residues. In nucleotides, the CDR3 is TGTGCCAGCAGCTTAGCGCCGGGGCCGCCACCCCTGAGGACAGGGACCCCCGGTGGCTACACCTTC. Its protein product is CASSLAPGPPPLRTGTPGGYTF.

In nucleotides, the CDR3 is TGTGCCAGCAGTACAGCGAACACTGAAGCTTTCTTT. Its protein is CASSTANTEAFF. The chain recombines TRBV7-2 with TRBJ1-1, with no clear D. The V end lost 6 bases, the J end lost 1 base, and 6 bases lay between the germline ends. The germline V gene has CDR1 SGHTA and CDR2 FQGNSA. The CDR3 contains 12 residues.

The V gene is TRBV6-1, the J gene TRBJ2-1; D possibly corresponds to TRBD1 (8 bases). Germline-derived CDR1 and CDR2 are MNHNS and SASEGT. The CDR3 runs to 15 residues. The V end was cut by 1 base, the J end by 3 bases, with 10 bases between. The CDR3 region is CASSEDRGGYNEQFF. CDR3 DNA sequence: TGTGCCAGCAGTGAAGACAGGGGGGGCTACAATGAGCAGTTCTTC.

V is TRBV14 and J is TRBJ1-2; possible D gene TRBD1, 5 bases. The CDR3 runs to 14 residues. V lost 8 bases and J 4 bases, leaving 17 bases between the germline ends. Germline V gene data show CDR1 as SGHDN and CDR2 as FVKESK. CDR3 sequence reads: CASLSPRQIYGYTF. The CDR3, as DNA: TGTGCCAGCTTAAGCCCGAGACAGATCTATGGCTACACCTTC.

The chain uses TRBV9 and TRBJ2-5, with D possibly TRBD2 on 7 matching bases. V lost 6 bases and J lost 5, with 23 bases in between. The CDR3 contains 16 residues. CDR1 is SGDLS and CDR2 is YYNGEE in the germline V gene. CDR3: CASNPGKGGAWETQYF. The CDR3 region has the DNA TGTGCCAGCAACCCAGGCAAGGGGGGGGCCTGGGAGACCCAGTACTTC. The variable domain in full, with the rest retrieved from reference TRBV9 and TRBJ2-5, is DSGVTQTPKHLITATGQRVTLRCSPRSGDLSVYWYQQSLDQGLQFLIQYYNGEERAKGNILERFSAQQFPDLHSELNLSSLELGDSALYFCASNPGKGGAWETQYFGPGTRLLVL.

V is TRBV10-3 and J is TRBJ2-3; 10 positions agree with TRBD1. Trimming removed 4 bases from V and 3 bases from J; junction bases left unmatched: 4. The V gene's germline CDR1 is ENHRY and CDR2 SYGVKD. The CDR3 is made up of 15 amino acids. The CDR3 bases are TGTGCCATCAGTGCTGGGGACAGGGGAACAGATACGCAGTATTTT. Its protein product is CAISAGDRGTDTQYF.

The J gene is TRBJ2-2, the V gene TRBV5-4; 9 nucleotides align to TRBD1. The CDR3 runs 20 residues. V was pared by 0 bases and J by 3 bases, with 15 bases of the junction left unmatched. Germline-derived CDR1 and CDR2 are SGHNT and YYREEE (reference sequence). The CDR3 spells CASSLDSFTGQGRDTGELFF. The CDR3 DNA sequence: TGTGCCAGCAGCTTGGACTCGTTTACGGGACAGGGTCGGGACACCGGGGAGCTGTTTTTT.

This rearrangement joins TRBV7-6 to TRBJ1-3; 9 positions match TRBD1. The ends lost 0 bases at V and 4 bases at J; junction bases unmatched: 4. Germline V gene data show CDR1 as SGHVS and CDR2 as FNYEAQ. The CDR3 runs to 16 residues. CDR3 DNA sequence: TGTGCCAGCAGCTTAGCGGGACAGGGTGGAGGAAACACCATATATTTT. Its protein is CASSLAGQGGGNTIYF.

The chain is built from TRBV6-5 and TRBJ2-3, with D possibly TRBD2 on 6 matching bases. The CDR3 has 14 amino acids. Between the trimmed V and J ends, which lost 5 bases and 4 bases, there was a span of 13 bases. From germline, CDR1 is MNHEY and CDR2 SVGAGI. As DNA, the CDR3 is TGTGCCAGCAGTAAGACTAGAGTCCCAGATACGCAGTATTTT. This codes for CASSKTRVPDTQYF.

The chain combines TRBV6-1 with TRBJ2-4; the match to TRBD2 covers 7 bases. Germline CDR1 and CDR2: MNHNS and SASEGT. CDR3 length equals 15 residues. V gave up 11 bases and J gave up 5 bases; unmatched junction bases: 15. CDR3 region: CASPKREDGENIQYF. The CDR3, as DNA: TGTGCCTCCCCCAAACGGGAGGATGGGGAAAACATTCAGTACTTC.

The V gene is TRBV7-8, the J gene TRBJ1-2; no reliable D call. Looked up from germline, CDR1 is SGHVS and CDR2 is FQNEAQ. V lost 5 bases to trimming and J lost 8 bases, with 12 bases between them. The CDR3 is made up of 12 amino acids. The CDR3: CASSPVSVGYTF. CDR3 coding DNA: TGTGCCAGCAGCCCCGTTTCCGTGGGCTACACCTTC.

The chain joins TRBV5-5 to TRBJ1-2; 8 bases match TRBD1. Germline assignment: CDR1 SGHKS and CDR2 YYEKEE (reference sequence). V dropped 2 bases and J dropped 3; count of bases not matched to a gene: 12. This CDR3 is built from 17 residues. The CDR3 region has the DNA TGTGCCAGCAGCTTAGGGGCAGGGGGCGGAAAATACTATGGCTACACCTTC. Its protein is CASSLGAGGGKYYGYTF.

V gene TRBV5-1 combines with J gene TRBJ2-1; 7 nucleotides align to TRBD2. The germline V gene encodes CDR1 SGHRS and CDR2 YFSETQ. This CDR3 has 14 residues. V shed 7 bases and J 7 bases; nucleotides not matched to a gene: 11. The CDR3 region is CASGLEGLWNEQFF. CDR3 sequence (DNA): TGCGCCAGCGGCCTCGAGGGACTATGGAATGAGCAGTTCTTC. Full variable domain (remainder filled in from reference TRBV5-1 and TRBJ2-1): KAGVTQTPRYLIKTRGQQVTLSCSPISGHRSVSWYQQTPGQGLQFLFEYFSETQRNKGNFPGRFSGRQFSNSRSEMNVSTLELGDSALYLCASGLEGLWNEQFFGPGTRLTVL.

This chain connects TRBV6-4 to TRBJ2-1, with a tentative D call TRBD2 (5 bases). The germline V gene has CDR1 MRHNA and CDR2 SNTAGT. CDR3 size: 14 residues. The V end was cut by 2 bases, the J end by 0 bases, with 5 bases between. DNA for the CDR3: TGTGCCAGCAGTGACCGGGACTCCTACAATGAGCAGTTCTTC. As protein: CASSDRDSYNEQFF.

By share, this clone counts as medium-sized. The CDR3 DNA sequence: TGCGCCAGCAGCCAAGATGGCAGCTCTGGGGCCAACGTCCTGACTTTC. As protein: CASSQDGSSGANVLTF. The V gene is TRBV4-3, the J gene TRBJ2-6; D is unresolved. The CDR3 is 16 residues long. CDR1 and CDR2 (germline): LGHNA, YSLEER. V gave up 0 bases and J gave up 0 bases, with 6 bases separating them.

This clone has a single count. The V call is TRBV9, the J call TRBJ1-5; TRBD1 might be the D (6 bases). The CDR3 covers 13 residues. In germline, CDR1 is SGDLS, CDR2 YYNGEE. V was pared by 4 bases and J by 4 bases, with 9 bases between. CDR3 DNA: TGTGCCAGCAGCTCAGGGGATAATCAGCCCCAGCATTTT. The encoded protein is CASSSGDNQPQHF.

The chain couples TRBV15 to TRBJ2-7, with D possibly matching TRBD1 (6 bases). CDR3 length: 13 amino acids. Germline CDR1 LNHNV, CDR2 YYDKDF (reference sequence). With 5 bases removed from V and 5 bases from J, the gap between germline ends came to 13 bases. The CDR3 loop reads CATSVRGRDEQYF. The CDR3 DNA reads as TGTGCCACCAGCGTCAGGGGTCGGGACGAGCAGTACTTC.

The rearrangement links TRBV27 to TRBJ2-7, with 10 bases identical to TRBD1. The CDR3 loop spans 14 amino acids. The V gene end was trimmed by 7 bases and the J gene end by 2 bases; junction bases not matched to a gene: 5. Germline V CDR1 and CDR2: MNHEY, SMNVEV (reference sequence). The CDR3 is CASIPGQGPYEQYF. The CDR3 DNA reads as TGTGCCAGCATCCCGGGACAGGGGCCCTACGAGCAGTACTTC.

The rearrangement uses TRBV4-3 and TRBJ1-1; TRBD1 might be the D (6 bases). With 0 bases removed from V and 3 bases from J, the gap between germline ends came to 11 bases. Per germline, CDR1 LGHNA and CDR2 YSLEER. This CDR3 has 15 amino acids. Written as DNA, the CDR3 is TGCGCCAGCAGCCAAGACCGATCAGGGGACACTGAAGCTTTCTTT. Amino acids: CASSQDRSGDTEAFF.

This chain links TRBV6-1 with TRBJ2-7; TRBD1 is a possible D gene (7 bases). CDR1 MNHNS and CDR2 SASEGT come from the germline V gene. V shed 7 bases and J shed 4 bases, with 14 bases lying between them. This CDR3 is 13 amino acids long. Here the CDR3 reads CASIFQGGYEQYF. The CDR3 DNA sequence: TGTGCCAGCATTTTCCAGGGGGGATACGAGCAGTACTTC.

The chain has TRBV7-9 and TRBJ1-4; D gene ambiguous. This CDR3 contains 14 residues. V was trimmed by 6 bases and J by 2 bases, leaving 10 bases between them. Germline V CDR1 and CDR2: SEHNR, FQNEAQ (reference sequence). CDR3 sequence (DNA): TGTGCCAGCAGGTCGGGTGCGACTAATGAAAAACTGTTTTTT. Protein product: CASRSGATNEKLFF. The full variable domain, rest sourced from reference TRBV7-9 and TRBJ1-4, is DTGVSQNPRHKITKRGQNVTFRCDPISEHNRLYWYRQTLGQGPEFLTYFQNEAQLEKSRLLSDRFSAERPKGSFSTLEIQRTEQGDSAMYLCASRSGATNEKLFFGSGTQLSVL.

The V gene is TRBV5-8, the J gene TRBJ1-1, with a weak D call TRBD1 (5 bases). V lost 0 bases and J 5 bases, leaving 11 bases between the germline ends. CDR3 length: 14 residues. Germline CDR1 is SGHTS and CDR2 is YDEGEE. The CDR3 spells CASSLGQGWTEAFF. The CDR3 DNA reads TGTGCCAGCAGCTTGGGGCAGGGCTGGACTGAAGCTTTCTTT. The variable domain in full, with the rest retrieved from reference TRBV5-8 and TRBJ1-1, is EAGVTQSPTHLIKTRGQQATLRCSPISGHTSVYWYQQALGLGLQFLLWYDEGEERNRGNFPPRFSGRQFPNYSSELNVNALELEDSALYLCASSLGQGWTEAFFGQGTRLTVV.

As regards this clone: An end of the junction differs from the germline gene, which may be a read error. V gene TRBV6-5 combines with J gene TRBJ2-7, with 9 bases matching TRBD2. This CDR3 region has 15 residues. CDR1 and CDR2 (germline): MNHEY, SVGAGI. CDR3: CASSDSAGGAHEQYF. CDR3 DNA: TGTGCCAGCAGTGACTCGGCGGGGGGGGCCCACGAGCAGTACTTC.

CDR3: CASSTRGGRKPYEQYF. The CDR3 DNA follows: TGTGCCAGCAGCACGAGGGGAGGCAGGAAACCCTACGAGCAGTACTTC. The chain couples TRBV11-3 to TRBJ2-7; a possible D gene is TRBD2 (6 bases). The CDR3 sequence is 16 residues long. V lost 5 bases and J lost 2, with 19 bases in between. The V gene's germline CDR1 is SGHNT and CDR2 YENEEA.